These 9 T cell receptor beta chains share one sample of origin, sequenced in a study of regulatory T cells in long-lasting Graves disease. Time point described: persistent/refractory GD, antithyroid drugs over 5 years with positive TRAb. PBMC-extracted RNA yielded the TCR library. Arm-PCR of CDR3 regions and iRepertoire HTBI primers were the basis on which TCR beta libraries were built. Each CDR3 protein is one row after TCRdb ran MiXCR on the multiplex PCR reads. The repertoire holds about 660,000 distinct CDR3 sequences, with around 30% as singletons. The sequenced sample was peripheral blood mononuclear cells (PBMCs), obtained when the disease was refractory, from a patient treated with antithyroid drugs. The receptors were gathered from a female donor with Graves disease.

The chain links TRBV14 to TRBJ1-5; D is undetermined. V was clipped by 3 bases and J by 4 bases, with 13 bases between them. The germline V gene has CDR1 SGHDN and CDR2 FVKESK. The CDR3 covers 15 residues. DNA for the CDR3: TGTGCCAGCAGCCATACGTTGAGGCTAAATCAGCCCCAGCATTTT. This translates into CASSHTLRLNQPQHF.

V usage is TRBV29-1 and J usage is TRBJ1-2; TRBD1 matches 7 bases. Germline assignment: CDR1 SQVTM and CDR2 ANQGSEA. The CDR3 has 14 residues. Trimming at V came to 6 bases and at J to 6 bases, leaving 13 bases not matched to a gene. Written as DNA, the CDR3 is TGCAGCGTCCGGAGCAGACAGGGCGAAGATGGCTACACCTTC. Translated: CSVRSRQGEDGYTF.

The chain combines TRBV6-1 with TRBJ1-3; D call uncertain. The CDR3 contains 14 residues. Looked up from germline, CDR1 is MNHNS and CDR2 is SASEGT. V lost 4 bases, J lost 0 bases, and 7 bases lay in between. CDR3 region: CASSAQFSGNTIYF. CDR3 nucleotide sequence: TGTGCCAGCAGTGCACAATTCTCTGGAAACACCATATATTTT.

This clonotype was found a few times. The chain combines TRBV6-9 with TRBJ1-1, with 7 bases that match TRBD1. Germline CDR1 MNHGY, CDR2 SVAAGI. V gave up 3 bases and J gave up 0 bases; unmatched junction bases: 1. This CDR3 comprises 14 residues. The chain's CDR3 is CASSYDRVNTEAFF. CDR3 DNA sequence: TGTGCCAGCAGTTACGACAGGGTGAACACTGAAGCTTTCTTT.

This chain uses TRBV12-3 or TRBV12-4 with TRBJ1-5; 9 bases are a match to TRBD1. The V segment lost 8 bases and the J segment 2 bases; nucleotides outside the gene matches: 7. This CDR3 is 15 amino acids long. CDR3 loop: CASGPGDRGNQPQHF. In nucleotides, the CDR3 is TGTGCCAGCGGACCTGGGGACAGGGGCAATCAGCCCCAGCATTTT.

V is TRBV10-3 and J is TRBJ1-2; no definite D call. V dropped 6 bases and J dropped 0 bases, with 14 bases sitting between them. CDR3 length: 15 amino acids. Germline loops: CDR1 ENHRY, CDR2 SYGVKD. CDR3 bases: TGTGCCATCAGCGACCTGGCAGGCTCTAACTATGGCTACACCTTC. Protein: CAISDLAGSNYGYTF.

Worth noting for this clonotype: This CDR3 fails to terminate in the conserved phenylalanine or tryptophan, so it likely reflects a read error. The gene calls are TRBV2 and TRBJ1-2; the match to TRBD1 covers 8 bases. The CDR3 covers 14 residues. Looked up from germline, CDR1 is SNHLY and CDR2 is FYNNEI. V trimming: 6 bases; J trimming: 4 bases; junction bases outside the gene matches: 7. Here the CDR3 DNA reads TGTGCCAGCAGCCGGACAGGGCTTGGCTATGGCTACACCCTC. Translating gives CASSRTGLGYGYTL.

The chain combines TRBV6-1 with TRBJ2-6; perhaps TRBD1 as D (6 bases). Germline CDR1 is MNHNS and CDR2 is SASEGT. The CDR3 extends over 14 amino acids. Between the trimmed V and J ends, which lost 6 bases and 9 bases, there was a span of 15 bases. CDR3 coding DNA: TGTGCCAGCAGGTTGGACAGCCTTCTCAACGTCCTGACTTTC. It codes for CASRLDSLLNVLTF.

The V and J genes are TRBV20-1 and TRBJ1-5; D may be TRBD1 (6 bases). Looked up from germline, CDR1 is DFQATT and CDR2 is SNEGSKA (reference sequence). V was cut by 5 bases and J by 2 bases, with 13 bases left in between. CDR3 length: 14 amino acids. The CDR3 here is CSAPGARGNQPQHF. CDR3 coding DNA: TGCAGTGCTCCAGGGGCCAGGGGCAATCAGCCCCAGCATTTT.